The next 14 T cell receptor beta chains were all read from a single sample in a study of cytomegalovirus exposure and HLA in healthy donors. TCRdb's table, derived via immunoSEQ multiplex PCR, lists solely in-frame clones and lacks some. Of roughly 180,000 clones listed, around 86% are singletons. The sequencing input was PBMCs. These receptors all stem from a man aged 25 to 45 in good health and CMV-seropositive.

A single count supports this clone. The chain links TRBV6-5 to TRBJ1-5; 8 bases are a match to TRBD1. Trimming at V came to 5 bases and at J to 4 bases, leaving 7 bases not matched to a gene. The germline gives CDR1 MNHEY, CDR2 SVGAGI. The CDR3 extends over 15 amino acids. The CDR3 nucleotides read TGTGCCAGCAGTCCAGACAGGGGTGAAAATCAGCCCCAGCATTTT. This encodes CASSPDRGENQPQHF.

The chain employs TRBV19 and TRBJ1-5; D is unclear. Trimming shortened V by 6 bases and J by 5 bases, and 11 bases separated the two germline ends. Germline CDR1 and CDR2: LNHDA and SQIVND (reference sequence). This CDR3 is 13 amino acids long. The CDR3 region is CASRPLFHQPQHF. As DNA, the CDR3 is TGTGCCAGTAGACCCCTATTCCATCAGCCCCAGCATTTT. Full variable domain (outside the CDR3, taken from reference TRBV19 and TRBJ1-5): DGGITQSPKYLFRKEGQNVTLSCEQNLNHDAMYWYRQDPGQGLRLIYYSQIVNDFQKGDIAEGYSVSREKKESFPLTVTSAQKNPTAFYLCASRPLFHQPQHFGDGTRLSIL.

The J gene is TRBJ2-1, the V gene TRBV27; unclear D gene. The germline gives CDR1 MNHEY, CDR2 SMNVEV (reference sequence). The CDR3 runs to 13 residues. Between the trimmed V and J ends, which lost 0 bases and 7 bases, there was a span of 7 bases. The CDR3 DNA is TGTGCCAGCAGTTTATCCCCTAGGAATGAGCAGTTCTTC. Protein: CASSLSPRNEQFF.

The rearrangement joins TRBV6-1 to TRBJ1-3; unclear D gene. This CDR3 has 15 amino acids. Germline lookup yields CDR1 MNHNS and CDR2 SASEGT. Trimming removed 8 bases from V and 3 bases from J, with 17 bases in between. CDR3 residues: CASLLSPTGGNTIYF. The CDR3 DNA reads as TGTGCCAGCCTCTTGTCTCCCACGGGTGGAAACACCATATATTTT.

The chain joins TRBV19 to TRBJ2-7, with 8 bases aligning to TRBD2. Germline V gene lookup returns CDR1 LNHDA and CDR2 SQIVND (reference sequence). This CDR3 has 20 residues. The trim removed 5 bases at V and 1 base at J, leaving 22 bases unmatched. CDR3 loop: CASSPGPPTTSGRGSYEQYF. CDR3 nucleotide sequence: TGTGCCAGTAGTCCCGGTCCCCCGACCACGAGCGGGAGAGGGTCCTACGAGCAGTACTTC.

The chain carries TRBV5-1 and TRBJ2-7, with D perhaps matching TRBD1 (5 bases). Germline V lookup: CDR1 SGHRS, CDR2 YFSETQ. V lost 5 bases to trimming and J lost 0 bases, with 15 bases between them. This CDR3 comprises 15 residues. The CDR3 here is CASSGQGRSSYEQYF. The CDR3, as DNA: TGCGCCAGCAGTGGTCAGGGCCGCAGCTCCTACGAGCAGTACTTC. The full variable domain, in which reference TRBV5-1 and TRBJ2-7 provide the parts outside the CDR3, is KAGVTQTPRYLIKTRGQQVTLSCSPISGHRSVSWYQQTPGQGLQFLFEYFSETQRNKGNFPGRFSGRQFSNSRSEMNVSTLELGDSALYLCASSGQGRSSYEQYFGPGTRLTVT.

J is TRBJ2-7 and V is TRBV7-9, with 11 nucleotides matching TRBD1. J gave up 6 bases and V 5 bases, and 6 bases lay outside the gene matches. The CDR3 is 14 residues long. Germline assignment: CDR1 SEHNR and CDR2 FQNEAQ (reference sequence). The CDR3 coding sequence is TGTGCCAGCAGCCTCGGACAGGGGGCGCCCGAGCAGTACTTC. Translation: CASSLGQGAPEQYF.

The genes are TRBV4-3 and TRBJ2-7; D remains ambiguous. The CDR3 covers 15 residues. V gave up 0 bases and J gave up 2 bases, with 11 bases separating them. The germline V gene has CDR1 LGHNA and CDR2 YSLEER. The CDR3 nucleotides are TGCGCCAGCAGCCAAGAGATCGGCAGAACCTACGAGCAGTACTTC. This codes for CASSQEIGRTYEQYF.

The gene calls are TRBV4-2 and TRBJ2-2, with 13 bases matching TRBD2. Germline values: CDR1 LGHNA, CDR2 YNFKEQ. CDR3 size: 17 residues. The ends lost 1 base at V and 6 bases at J; junction bases unmatched: 5. This chain's CDR3 is CASSQGTSGSGSGELFF. CDR3 nucleotide sequence: TGTGCCAGCAGCCAAGGGACTAGCGGGAGTGGGTCCGGGGAGCTGTTTTTT.

The rearrangement links TRBV7-2 to TRBJ2-7, with 10 bases lining up with TRBD1. The length of the CDR3 is 15 residues. Germline CDR1 reads SGHTA; CDR2 reads FQGNSA. J was trimmed by 4 bases and V by 1 base; bases with no gene match: 4. Here the CDR3 DNA reads TGTGCCAGCAGCTTAGAGACAGGGGGCGCGTACGAGCAGTACTTC. This codes for CASSLETGGAYEQYF.

The chain uses TRBV7-3 and TRBJ2-3, with D perhaps TRBD2 (6 bases). The CDR3 sequence is 17 residues long. Looked up from germline, CDR1 is SGHTA and CDR2 is FQGTGA. Between the trimmed V and J ends, which lost 0 bases and 3 bases, there was a span of 16 bases. CDR3 coding DNA: TGTGCCAGCAGCTTAACGAGGACGGGAGCGAATACAGATACGCAGTATTTT. This sequence encodes CASSLTRTGANTDTQYF.

The J gene is TRBJ1-1, the V gene TRBV30; TRBD1 agrees at 8 bases. The ends lost 0 bases at V and 0 bases at J; junction bases unmatched: 12. This CDR3 comprises 18 residues. Germline V CDR1 and CDR2: GTSNPN, SVGIG (reference sequence). The chain's CDR3 is CAWSVSAMTGAVNTEAFF. DNA of the CDR3: TGTGCCTGGAGTGTATCGGCGATGACAGGGGCGGTGAACACTGAAGCTTTCTTT.

CDR3 sequence reads: CASSSGQANTEAFF. The CDR3 DNA is TGTGCCAGCAGCTCGGGACAGGCGAACACTGAAGCTTTCTTT. This chain links TRBV7-8 with TRBJ1-1; 8 bases fit TRBD1. Germline CDR1 SGHVS, CDR2 FQNEAQ. V was clipped by 4 bases and J by 1 base; unmatched bases: 2. This CDR3 has 14 amino acids.

The chain recombines TRBV18 with TRBJ2-3; 8 nucleotides line up with TRBD2. Germline lookup yields CDR1 KGHSH and CDR2 LQKENI. The CDR3 spans 16 residues. V lost 8 bases, J lost 2 bases, and 12 bases stayed unmatched. The DNA for the CDR3 is TGTGCCAGCAAACAAAATAGCGGGGTGCACACAGATACGCAGTATTTT. Translated, it gives CASKQNSGVHTDTQYF.